This T cell receptor (beta chain) was captured in a study of chemoradiotherapy in HPV16-positive cancers. Study outcomes and limitations: For HPV16-positive patients, expanding HPV-responsive T cells associated with longer recurrence-free survival.

The CDR3 spans 14 residues. V shed 4 bases and J shed 1 base, with 7 bases lying between them. Germline assignment: CDR1 ENHRY and CDR2 SYGVKD. Clones were read by immunoSEQ multiplex PCR, and TCRdb kept only the in-frame ones, dropping some. The sample lists more than 9,000 clones; 90% were seen once. A note on this clone: Its matching antigen is unknown.

This clonotype was obtained from a human donor with HPV-associated anogenital cancer. The genes are TRBV10-3 and TRBJ2-2; D is ambiguous. This material was obtained from a patient who underwent chemoradiotherapy. DNA of the CDR3: TGTGCCATCAGTGTATCGGGGAACACCGGGGAGCTGTTTTTT. This translates into CAISVSGNTGELFF.